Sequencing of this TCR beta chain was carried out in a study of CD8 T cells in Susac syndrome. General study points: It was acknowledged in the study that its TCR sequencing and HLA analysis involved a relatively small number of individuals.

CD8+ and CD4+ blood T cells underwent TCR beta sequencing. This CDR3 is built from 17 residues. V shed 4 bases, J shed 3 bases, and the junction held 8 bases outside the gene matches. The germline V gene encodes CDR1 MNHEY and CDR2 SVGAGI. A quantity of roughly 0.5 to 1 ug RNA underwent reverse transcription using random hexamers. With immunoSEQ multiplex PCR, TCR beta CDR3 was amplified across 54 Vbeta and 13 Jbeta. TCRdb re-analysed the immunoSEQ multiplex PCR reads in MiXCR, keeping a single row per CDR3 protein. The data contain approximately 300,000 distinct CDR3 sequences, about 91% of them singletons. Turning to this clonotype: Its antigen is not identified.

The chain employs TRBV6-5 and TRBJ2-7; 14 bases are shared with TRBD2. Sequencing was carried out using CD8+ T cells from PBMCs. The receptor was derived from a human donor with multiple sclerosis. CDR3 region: CASSLLGTSGSVYEQYF. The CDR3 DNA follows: TGTGCCAGCAGTTTACTGGGGACTAGCGGGAGTGTCTACGAGCAGTACTTC.